The T cell receptor (beta chain) described here comes from a study of type 1 regulatory T cells (dated by TCRdb to about 2021). Concerning the study at large: An in vitro protocol by which a Tr1-enriched, alloantigen-specific CD4 T cell product named T-allo10 was generated was characterized in the study. Patients with hematological malignancies who were receiving allogeneic hematopoietic stem cell transplantation were the group in which T-allo10 was being clinically evaluated.

Instrument used: Illumina MiSeq. Using fastp at Q25 and MiXCR, TCRdb reprocessed the public reads and kept productive beta chains. Merged by CDR3 protein, the rows form single entries marked with the most common genes and DNA. This sample comprises more than 20,000 distinct CDR3 sequences, over 60% of them detected only once. The ten most abundant clones make up less than 15% of the sample. The CDR3 covers 15 residues, taking in both the cysteine and the phenylalanine. Of all the DNA, just the CDR3 is kept, 45 bases in frame from base 1. The junction shows trimming of 0 bases on V and 1 base on J, plus 9 bases between the germline ends. The germline V gene sets CDR1 to SGHRS and CDR2 to YFSETQ. About this clonotype itself: Which antigen it targets is not known. The sample holds no much larger clone one base away, and base qualities are not on file.

T-allo10 cells derived from donors were reported to be host alloantigen-specific and anergic, and to suppress in an alloantigen-specific manner. The source material was cultured T cells, either the whole culture or a sorted T cell fraction (not recorded which). What this sample's cell subset or site label stands for: Tr1-enriched cell product generated in vitro against host alloantigens. Recombination joined TRBV5-1 with TRBJ2-3, with the D gene call left open. This TCR was sampled from a human donor in good health. The sequence in DNA is TGCGCCAGCAGCTTGGGGGTGGCGGGCACAGATACGCAGTATTTT. Its protein reads: CASSLGVAGTDTQYF.